The T cell receptor (beta chain) described here comes from a study of cytomegalovirus exposure and HLA in healthy donors. Study-wide results and limits: TCR beta V segments were, for the most part, productive about 87% or about 30% of the time in an earlier analysis.

V dropped 2 bases and J dropped 8 bases, with 12 bases sitting between them. CDR1 is GTSNPN, CDR2 SVGIG, per germline (reference sequence). This CDR3 has 13 amino acids. A word on this clone: Its antigen is not known.

The PCR contained 60 Vbeta and 13 Jbeta primers. TCRdb keeps only in-frame clones here, not all; method: immunoSEQ multiplex PCR. The table has 120,000 to 150,000 clones, about 80% seen once; the top ten hold approximately 2%. This TCR came from a woman aged 35 to 49 in good health and CMV-seronegative. The specimen sequenced was PBMCs. This chain uses TRBV30 with TRBJ1-4; possibly TRBD1 for D (6 bases). The CDR3 DNA follows: TGTGCCTGGAGTAGACAGGCCGCGGAAAAACTGTTTTTT. This sequence encodes CAWSRQAAEKLFF.